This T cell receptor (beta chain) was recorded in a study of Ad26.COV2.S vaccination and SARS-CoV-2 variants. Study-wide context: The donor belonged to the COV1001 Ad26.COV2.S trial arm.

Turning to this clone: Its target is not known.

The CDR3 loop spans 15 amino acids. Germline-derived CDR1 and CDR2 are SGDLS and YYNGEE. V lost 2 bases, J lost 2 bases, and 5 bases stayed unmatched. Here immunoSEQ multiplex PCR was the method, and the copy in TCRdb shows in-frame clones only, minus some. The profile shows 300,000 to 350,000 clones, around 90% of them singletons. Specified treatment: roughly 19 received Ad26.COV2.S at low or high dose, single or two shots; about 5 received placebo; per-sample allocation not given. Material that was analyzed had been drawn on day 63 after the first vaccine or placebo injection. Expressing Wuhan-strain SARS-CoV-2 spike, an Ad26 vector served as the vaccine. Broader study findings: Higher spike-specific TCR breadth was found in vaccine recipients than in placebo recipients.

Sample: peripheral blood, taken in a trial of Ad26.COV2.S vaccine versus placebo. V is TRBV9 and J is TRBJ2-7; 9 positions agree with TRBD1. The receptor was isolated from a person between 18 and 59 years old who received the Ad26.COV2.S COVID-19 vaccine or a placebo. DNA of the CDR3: TGTGCCAGCAGCGTCTCCGGGACAGGGACCTACGAGCAGTACTTC. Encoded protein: CASSVSGTGTYEQYF.